One sample yielded the 30 T cell receptor beta chains listed below, sequenced in a study of blood T cell repertoires in COVID-19. The repertoire was sequenced with immunoSEQ multiplex PCR; TCRdb's copy has only in-frame clones and lacks some. The sample shows some 150,000 clones, roughly nine tenths of them seen only once. Sequencing used peripheral blood. These receptor sequences come from a human donor in a cohort sampled during active COVID-19.

The rearrangement links TRBV7-2 to TRBJ2-1; D remains ambiguous. CDR3 size: 15 residues. Germline CDR1 SGHTA, CDR2 FQGNSA. V gave up 0 bases and J gave up 1 base, with 7 bases separating them. The CDR3 is CASSLAVRSYNEQFF. The CDR3 DNA follows: TGTGCCAGCAGCTTAGCCGTCAGGTCCTACAATGAGCAGTTCTTC. Looking up the rest from reference TRBV7-2 and TRBJ2-1 gives the full variable domain: GAGVSQSPSNKVTEKGKDVELRCDPISGHTALYWYRQSLGQGLEFLIYFQGNSAPDKSGLPSDRFSAERTGGSVSTLTIQRTQQEDSAVYLCASSLAVRSYNEQFFGPGTRLTVL.

This clone was observed once. V and J are TRBV7-2 and TRBJ2-2, with D possibly being TRBD1 (5 bases). Trimming took off 3 bases at V and 2 bases at J, with 7 bases between the two ends. Germline V gene data show CDR1 as SGHTA and CDR2 as FQGNSA. The CDR3 is 14 residues long. The CDR3 coding sequence is TGTGCCAGCAGCTTGACAGTTAACACCGGGGAGCTGTTTTTT. It translates to CASSLTVNTGELFF. The whole variable domain, filled in from reference TRBV7-2 and TRBJ2-2, reads GAGVSQSPSNKVTEKGKDVELRCDPISGHTALYWYRQSLGQGLEFLIYFQGNSAPDKSGLPSDRFSAERTGGSVSTLTIQRTQQEDSAVYLCASSLTVNTGELFFGEGSRLTVL.

The chain joins TRBV7-2 to TRBJ1-5, with 7 positions matching TRBD1. With 4 bases clipped from V and 0 bases from J, the junction kept 3 bases outside the gene matches. Per the germline V gene, CDR1 is SGHTA and CDR2 is FQGNSA. CDR3 length equals 15 residues. For the CDR3, the DNA is TGTGCCAGCAGCTGGGGGACAGATAGCAATCAGCCCCAGCATTTT. It yields the protein CASSWGTDSNQPQHF.

This rearrangement joins TRBV6-6 to TRBJ2-3; tentative D call: TRBD2 (7 bases). V lost 0 bases to trimming and J lost 6 bases, with 16 bases between them. This CDR3 is 16 amino acids long. Germline V gene data show CDR1 as MNHNY and CDR2 as SVGAGI (reference sequence). The CDR3 is CASSYSMAGAGDTQYF. CDR3 in DNA: TGTGCCAGCAGTTACTCGATGGCGGGGGCCGGCGATACGCAGTATTTT.

The rearrangement joins TRBV29-1 to TRBJ2-7, with 9 nucleotides matching TRBD1. Germline CDR1 and CDR2: SQVTM and ANQGSEA. The CDR3 runs to 15 residues. J gave up 3 bases and V 0 bases, and 6 bases lay outside the gene matches. Here the CDR3 reads CSVEDPRTGDYEQYF. The DNA of the CDR3 is TGCAGCGTTGAAGATCCCCGGACAGGGGACTACGAGCAGTACTTC.

On this clone: The sample contains more than one DNA sequence encoding this CDR3. V is TRBV10-3 and J is TRBJ2-1; D is possibly TRBD1 (6 bases). V was cut by 6 bases and J by 8 bases, with 11 bases left in between. The CDR3 totals 12 residues. Looked up from germline, CDR1 is ENHRY and CDR2 is SYGVKD. The CDR3 bases are TGTGCCATCAGGGGCGCAGGGGATGAGCAGTTCTTC. Translated, it gives CAIRGAGDEQFF.

This chain joins TRBV5-6 and TRBJ2-5; D might be TRBD2 (6 bases). The germline gives CDR1 SGHDT, CDR2 YYEEEE. The V end was cut by 4 bases, the J end by 4 bases, with 20 bases between. The CDR3 length is 16 residues. DNA of the CDR3: TGTGCCAGCAGCCGATTGGGGGGTTTCAGAATAGAGACCCAGTACTTC. Residues: CASSRLGGFRIETQYF. The complete variable domain, with remaining parts taken from reference TRBV5-6 and TRBJ2-5, reads DAGVTQSPTHLIKTRGQQVTLRCSPKSGHDTVSWYQQALGQGPQFIFQYYEEEERQRGNFPDRFSGHQFPNYSSELNVNALLLGDSALYLCASSRLGGFRIETQYFGPGTRLLVL.

This clone was seen a single time. The V and J genes are TRBV7-8 and TRBJ2-7, with D maybe TRBD2 (7 bases). In germline, CDR1 is SGHVS, CDR2 FQNEAQ. V dropped 5 bases and J dropped 3 bases, with 14 bases sitting between them. The CDR3 consists of 14 residues. CDR3 sequence reads: CASSLSGGFYEQYF. The CDR3 DNA is TGTGCCAGCAGCCTATCGGGGGGCTTCTACGAGCAGTACTTC. The whole variable domain, filled in from reference TRBV7-8 and TRBJ2-7, reads GAGVSQSPRYKVAKRGQDVALRCDPISGHVSLFWYQQALGQGPEFLTYFQNEAQLDKSGLPSDRFFAERPEGSVSTLKIQRTQQEDSAVYLCASSLSGGFYEQYFGPGTRLTVT.

The chain carries TRBV19 and TRBJ2-7, with D tentatively TRBD1 (6 bases). Trimming shortened V by 3 bases and J by 6 bases, and 12 bases separated the two germline ends. Germline CDR1 LNHDA, CDR2 SQIVND (reference sequence). This CDR3 is built from 13 residues. This CDR3 reads CASSISGRGEQYF. The CDR3, as DNA: TGTGCCAGTAGTATTTCGGGCAGGGGCGAGCAGTACTTC.

The chain uses TRBV5-1 and TRBJ1-3, with a tentative D call TRBD1 (6 bases). CDR3 length: 15 amino acids. The germline V gene has CDR1 SGHRS and CDR2 YFSETQ. V was pared by 6 bases and J by 0 bases, with 13 bases between. The CDR3 bases are TGCGCCAGCAAAAATACAGGGAACTCTGGAAACACCATATATTTT. Its protein is CASKNTGNSGNTIYF.

This clone was seen just once. This sample also contains other DNA sequences that code for the same CDR3. This sequence joins TRBV5-1 and TRBJ2-1, with TRBD1 as a possible D gene (8 bases). The CDR3 spans 16 residues. CDR1 and CDR2 (germline): SGHRS, YFSETQ. With 3 bases removed from V and 0 bases from J, the gap between germline ends came to 13 bases. CDR3 DNA sequence: TGCGCCAGCAGCTCAGGGGGCGGGGGCTCCTACAATGAGCAGTTCTTC. Encoded protein: CASSSGGGGSYNEQFF.

The J gene is TRBJ2-1, the V gene TRBV30; TRBD2 agrees at 15 bases. This CDR3 contains 18 residues. Germline lookup yields CDR1 GTSNPN and CDR2 SVGIG (reference sequence). With 0 bases clipped from V and 6 bases from J, the junction kept 9 bases outside the gene matches. The CDR3 bases are TGTGCCTGGAGTGTACAGAGGACTAGCGGGGGGGCGAGCAATGAGCAGTTCTTC. It is translated as CAWSVQRTSGGASNEQFF.

The chain uses TRBV12-3 or TRBV12-4 and TRBJ1-5, with D hard to call. Trimming left V 8 bases short and J 6 bases short, with 14 bases between. This CDR3 has 13 amino acids. CDR3 sequence: CASSSWLGQPQHF. For the CDR3, the DNA is TGTGCCAGCTCGTCGTGGCTAGGTCAGCCCCAGCATTTT.

The chain couples TRBV11-1 to TRBJ2-7; 8 bases fit TRBD2. Losses at the gene ends were 2 bases for V and 7 bases for J; bases not matched to a gene: 7. The length of the CDR3 is 14 residues. The germline V gene encodes CDR1 SGHAT and CDR2 FQDESV (reference sequence). Here the CDR3 DNA reads TGTGCCAGCAGCTTATTAGCGGGGCTGGGAGAGCAGTACTTC. It translates to CASSLLAGLGEQYF.

The chain has TRBV5-8 and TRBJ1-2; weak D call: TRBD1 (6 bases). The CDR3 extends over 14 amino acids. CDR1 is SGHTS, CDR2 YDEGEE, per germline. Trimming took off 4 bases at V and 0 bases at J, with 10 bases between the two ends. CDR3 bases: TGTGCCAGCAGCCCGGACAGTCCTAACTATGGCTACACCTTC. It yields the protein CASSPDSPNYGYTF.

The rearrangement joins TRBV10-1 to TRBJ1-4, with no clear D. The CDR3 is made up of 14 amino acids. The germline V and J ends were trimmed by 6 bases and 5 bases, with 13 bases remaining between them. The V gene's germline CDR1 is WNHNN and CDR2 SYGVQD (reference sequence). In DNA, the CDR3 is TGCGCCAGCAGCCCAACGAGGAGGAATGAAAAACTGTTTTTT. It translates to CASSPTRRNEKLFF.

CDR3 sequence: CASSFSGTGINTEAFF. The CDR3 DNA sequence: TGCGCCAGCAGCTTTTCCGGGACAGGAATAAACACTGAAGCTTTCTTT. The V and J genes are TRBV5-1 and TRBJ1-1, with 8 bases lining up with TRBD1. This CDR3 region has 16 residues. V was clipped by 2 bases and J by 2 bases; unmatched bases: 8. Germline V gene sequence: CDR1 SGHRS, CDR2 YFSETQ.

CDR3 coding DNA: TGTGCCAGCAGGGGGACAGGGGGTTTTCCGCAGTATTTT. Protein sequence: CASRGTGGFPQYF. This rearrangement joins TRBV6-6 to TRBJ2-3, with 11 positions matching TRBD1. The CDR3 covers 13 residues. The germline CDR1 and CDR2 sequences are MNHNY and SVGAGI (reference sequence). With V trimmed by 6 bases and J by 10 bases, 6 bases remained unmatched.

The V call is TRBV15, the J call TRBJ1-1; D is undetermined. The CDR3 consists of 14 residues. V was cut by 1 base and J by 2 bases, with 8 bases left in between. Per the germline V gene, CDR1 is LNHNV and CDR2 is YYDKDF (reference sequence). Here the CDR3 reads CATSRVVSNTEAFF. The CDR3, as DNA: TGTGCCACCAGCAGAGTGGTGAGCAACACTGAAGCTTTCTTT.

This chain joins TRBV10-3 and TRBJ2-4; 11 nucleotides match TRBD2. V was clipped by 6 bases and J by 9 bases; unmatched bases: 7. The CDR3 consists of 14 residues. Germline V gives CDR1 ENHRY, CDR2 SYGVKD. The DNA for the CDR3 is TGTGCCATCAGCCCTAGCGGGGGGTTCGGCATTCAGTACTTC. Protein product: CAISPSGGFGIQYF.

The rearrangement links TRBV15 to TRBJ2-3; D is unclear. Germline CDR1 is LNHNV and CDR2 is YYDKDF (reference sequence). This CDR3 is built from 16 residues. Trimming stripped 0 bases from V and 0 bases from J, with 10 bases between. The CDR3 coding sequence is TGTGCCACCAGCAGAGACTGGCCAGGAAGCACAGATACGCAGTATTTT. This codes for CATSRDWPGSTDTQYF.

The chain employs TRBV29-1 and TRBJ1-2, with TRBD1 matching 9 bases. Germline trimming cut 7 bases from V and 5 bases from J; bases unmatched to any gene: 5. The germline V gene has CDR1 SQVTM and CDR2 ANQGSEA. CDR3 length equals 12 residues. As DNA, the CDR3 is TGCAGCGGGAGGGACAGGGAATATGGCTACACCTTC. Protein product: CSGRDREYGYTF.

The V call is TRBV4-3, the J call TRBJ1-2; D not resolved. CDR1 and CDR2 (germline): LGHNA, YSLEER. The CDR3 covers 15 residues. V dropped 2 bases and J dropped 6 bases, with 16 bases sitting between them. The DNA for the CDR3 is TGCGCCAGCAGCCAATCCCCGGGTGCTGTGGATGGCTACACCTTC. It encodes CASSQSPGAVDGYTF.

The rearrangement uses TRBV7-8 and TRBJ1-5; D may be TRBD1 (6 bases). V was clipped by 2 bases and J by 6 bases, with 11 bases between them. CDR1 is SGHVS, CDR2 FQNEAQ, per germline. The CDR3 length is 14 residues. DNA for the CDR3: TGTGCCAGCAGCTTAAACACAGGGTTTCAGCCCCAGCATTTT. Translation gives CASSLNTGFQPQHF.

This chain links TRBV7-9 with TRBJ1-2, with 7 bases lining up with TRBD1. The CDR3 contains 14 residues. Germline V lookup: CDR1 SEHNR, CDR2 FQNEAQ (reference sequence). V lost 5 bases to trimming and J lost 4 bases; unmatched junction nucleotides: 7. The CDR3 is CASSNTGVGYGYTF. CDR3 DNA sequence: TGTGCCAGCAGCAATACAGGGGTTGGCTATGGCTACACCTTC.

The chain is built from TRBV3-1 (or the pseudogene TRBV3-2) and TRBJ2-1, with 11 bases identical to TRBD2. There are 20 residues in the CDR3. Germline trimming cut 0 bases from V and 3 bases from J; bases unmatched to any gene: 13. CDR1 and CDR2 from the germline V gene are LGHDT and YNNKEL (reference sequence). CDR3 bases: TGTGCCAGCAGCCAAGATATCGGTAGCGGGGGGGTTCCCTACTACAATGAGCAGTTCTTC. This gives the protein CASSQDIGSGGVPYYNEQFF.

V gene TRBV7-2 combines with J gene TRBJ1-6; D is unclear. The CDR3 runs to 16 residues. Germline V gives CDR1 SGHTA, CDR2 FQGNSA. Trimming pared 1 base from V and 3 bases from J, leaving 10 bases between. CDR3 sequence: CASSLGAGYYNSPLHF. Here the CDR3 DNA reads TGTGCCAGCAGCTTAGGGGCAGGTTACTATAATTCACCCCTCCACTTT.

DNA of the CDR3: TGTGCCAGCAGTTTACAGGGTCCGAACACTGAAGCTTTCTTT. Residues: CASSLQGPNTEAFF. The gene calls are TRBV6-6 and TRBJ1-1, with a tentative D call TRBD1 (6 bases). The CDR3 covers 14 residues. Trimming pared 4 bases from V and 1 base from J, leaving 10 bases between. Germline assignment: CDR1 MNHNY and CDR2 SVGAGI (reference sequence).

The rearrangement joins TRBV5-6 to TRBJ2-7; D is perhaps TRBD2 (6 bases). V lost 0 bases and J lost 1, with 11 bases in between. CDR3 length equals 15 residues. Germline V gene lookup returns CDR1 SGHDT and CDR2 YYEEEE. This CDR3 is CASSLGDSASYEQYF. The CDR3 nucleotides are TGTGCCAGCAGCTTGGGGGACTCCGCTTCCTACGAGCAGTACTTC. The entire variable domain, with the rest obtained from reference TRBV5-6 and TRBJ2-7, is as follows: DAGVTQSPTHLIKTRGQQVTLRCSPKSGHDTVSWYQQALGQGPQFIFQYYEEEERQRGNFPDRFSGHQFPNYSSELNVNALLLGDSALYLCASSLGDSASYEQYFGPGTRLTVT.

This sequence joins TRBV27 and TRBJ2-7; 8 bases match TRBD1. Unmatched junction bases numbered 13, after V lost 8 bases and J lost 7 bases. The CDR3 runs 14 residues. Germline V gene sequence: CDR1 MNHEY, CDR2 SMNVEV (reference sequence). The CDR3 spells CASGPGQGLVEQYF. The CDR3 region has the DNA TGTGCCAGCGGTCCCGGACAGGGACTTGTGGAGCAGTACTTC.